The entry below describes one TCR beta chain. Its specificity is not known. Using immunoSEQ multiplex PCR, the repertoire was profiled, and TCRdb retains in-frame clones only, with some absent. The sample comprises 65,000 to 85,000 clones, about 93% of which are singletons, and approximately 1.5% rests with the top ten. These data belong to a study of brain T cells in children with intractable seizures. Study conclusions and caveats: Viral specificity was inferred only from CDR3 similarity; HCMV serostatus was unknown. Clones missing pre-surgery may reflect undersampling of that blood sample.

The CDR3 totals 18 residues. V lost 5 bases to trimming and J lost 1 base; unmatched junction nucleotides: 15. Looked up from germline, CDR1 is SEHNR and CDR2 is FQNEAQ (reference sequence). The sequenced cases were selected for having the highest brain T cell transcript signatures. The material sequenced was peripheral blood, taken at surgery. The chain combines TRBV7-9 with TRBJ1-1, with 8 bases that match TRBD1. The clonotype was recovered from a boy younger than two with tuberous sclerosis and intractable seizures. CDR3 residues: CASSTRTGTGAKNTEAFF. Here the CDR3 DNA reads TGTGCCAGCAGCACAAGGACAGGGACGGGAGCAAAGAACACTGAAGCTTTCTTT.